The 28 T cell receptor beta chains reported below all come from one sample, sequenced in a study of regulatory T cells in long-lasting Graves disease. Stated time point: persistent/refractory GD, antithyroid drugs over 5 years with positive TRAb. With RNA extracted from PBMCs as input, the TCR library was made. With iRepertoire HTBI primers and Arm-PCR of CDR3 regions, TCR beta libraries were built. TCRdb reanalysed the multiplex PCR reads using MiXCR and keeps one entry per CDR3 protein. The sample includes about 470,000 distinct CDR3 sequences, less than 25% of them seen just once. Sequencing was performed on peripheral blood mononuclear cells (PBMCs), taken when the disease was refractory, from a patient treated with antithyroid drugs. Every receptor here comes from a female donor with Graves disease.

This clonotype has a handful of counts. The chain carries TRBV20-1 and TRBJ1-5; weak D call: TRBD1 (6 bases). Germline CDR1 reads DFQATT; CDR2 reads SNEGSKA (reference sequence). The CDR3 extends over 16 amino acids. Trimming left V 6 bases short and J 0 bases short, with 18 bases between. CDR3 nucleotide sequence: TGCAGTGCCCAACGGGACACCAGTGATAGCAATCAGCCCCAGCATTTT. Translated: CSAQRDTSDSNQPQHF.

The chain recombines TRBV6-1 with TRBJ2-3; weak D call: TRBD2 (5 bases). The germline V gene has CDR1 MNHNS and CDR2 SASEGT. The CDR3 loop spans 15 amino acids. V shed 5 bases and J shed 1 base, with 13 bases lying between them. The CDR3 protein is CASSPRVSGTDTQYF. As DNA, the CDR3 is TGTGCCAGCAGTCCCCGTGTTAGCGGCACAGATACGCAGTATTTT.

The sample holds a few counts of this clonotype. The V gene is TRBV10-3, the J gene TRBJ1-1; D is undetermined. Trimming took off 3 bases at V and 8 bases at J, with 13 bases between the two ends. The CDR3 contains 13 residues. CDR1 ENHRY and CDR2 SYGVKD come from the germline V gene. This chain's CDR3 is CAISESTAAEAFF. CDR3 bases: TGTGCCATCAGTGAAAGTACGGCAGCCGAAGCTTTCTTT.

The chain carries TRBV6-5 and TRBJ2-1, with D hard to call. Trimming cost V 2 bases and J 10 bases, with 12 bases left between them. Germline V CDR1 and CDR2: MNHEY, SVGAGI. This CDR3 comprises 13 residues. This chain's CDR3 is CASSYLSVGEQFF. In DNA, the CDR3 is TGTGCCAGCAGTTACCTATCGGTAGGGGAGCAGTTCTTC.

This rearrangement joins TRBV9 to TRBJ1-5, with D uncertain. From germline, CDR1 is SGDLS and CDR2 YYNGEE. The CDR3 covers 14 residues. Trimming shortened V by 3 bases and J by 0 bases, and 7 bases separated the two germline ends. The chain's CDR3 is CASSADDSNQPQHF. The CDR3 region has the DNA TGTGCCAGCAGCGCCGATGATAGCAATCAGCCCCAGCATTTT.

This clonotype has a count of ten or more. The chain carries TRBV2 and TRBJ1-5; 9 bases line up with TRBD1. Germline assignment: CDR1 SNHLY and CDR2 FYNNEI. The CDR3 extends over 15 amino acids. The ends lost 7 bases at V and 5 bases at J; junction bases unmatched: 9. The CDR3 protein is CASTMDRGGDQPQHF. The CDR3 DNA is TGTGCCAGCACCATGGACAGGGGCGGGGATCAGCCCCAGCATTTT. Together with reference TRBV2 and TRBJ1-5, the CDR3 gives the full variable domain: EPEVTQTPSHQVTQMGQEVILRCVPISNHLYFYWYRQILGQKVEFLVSFYNNEISEKSEIFDDQFSVERPDGSNFTLKIRSTKLEDSAMYFCASTMDRGGDQPQHFGDGTRLSIL.

This clonotype was picked up many times. The gene calls are TRBV3-1 and TRBJ1-2; D perhaps matches TRBD1 (5 bases). CDR3 length: 17 amino acids. Trimming removed 2 bases from V and 3 bases from J, with 19 bases in between. Germline V gives CDR1 LGHDT, CDR2 YNNKEL (reference sequence). Written as DNA, the CDR3 is TGTGCCAGCAGCCAAAAAGAGTGGAGGGGAAGTTACTATGGCTACACCTTC. As protein: CASSQKEWRGSYYGYTF. The variable domain in full, with the rest retrieved from reference TRBV3-1 and TRBJ1-2, is DTAVSQTPKYLVTQMGNDKSIKCEQNLGHDTMYWYKQDSKKFLKIMFSYNNKELIINETVPNRFSPKSPDKAHLNLHINSLELGDSAVYFCASSQKEWRGSYYGYTFGSGTRLTVV.

This clonotype was counted only a few times. The chain carries TRBV4-1 and TRBJ2-7, with 12 bases aligning to TRBD2. This CDR3 is built from 16 residues. Looked up from germline, CDR1 is MGHRA and CDR2 is YSYEKL. V was clipped by 4 bases and J by 1 base; unmatched bases: 5. The CDR3 DNA is TGCGCCAGCAGCCGGATAGGGACTAGCGGGTCCTACGAGCAGTACTTC. Its protein product is CASSRIGTSGSYEQYF.

As for this clonotype: Since a much larger clone is just one base distant, this may be a read error. The gene calls are TRBV15 and TRBJ1-5; 8 nucleotides align to TRBD1. CDR1 and CDR2 from the germline V gene are LNHNV and YYDKDF (reference sequence). The CDR3 length is 16 residues. CDR3 amino acids: CATSRRSRTGNRPQHF. CDR3 nucleotide sequence: TGTGCCACCAGCAGGAGAAGCAGGACAGGGAATCGGCCCCAGCATTTT.

This clonotype was observed a few times. V and J are TRBV29-1 and TRBJ2-7, with D maybe TRBD2 (6 bases). This CDR3 contains 13 residues. V dropped 5 bases and J dropped 1 base, with 12 bases sitting between them. Germline values: CDR1 SQVTM, CDR2 ANQGSEA. The CDR3 is CSVLRDSSYEQYF. CDR3 DNA sequence: TGCAGCGTTCTCCGGGACTCTTCCTACGAGCAGTACTTC.

This clonotype has a count of ten or more. The rearrangement uses TRBV28 and TRBJ1-5; weak D call: TRBD1 (6 bases). Germline V lookup: CDR1 MDHEN, CDR2 SYDVKM. The CDR3 is 17 residues long. Between the trimmed V and J ends, which lost 4 bases and 3 bases, there was a span of 19 bases. The CDR3 nucleotides read TGTGCCAGCAGTTCCCCGGGGTCGACAGGCCCCAATCAGCCCCAGCATTTT. Amino acid sequence: CASSSPGSTGPNQPQHF.

The genes are TRBV6-5 and TRBJ2-7, with D hard to call. Trimming removed 2 bases from V and 2 bases from J, with 16 bases in between. The CDR3 is 16 residues long. Germline V lookup: CDR1 MNHEY, CDR2 SVGAGI. Here the CDR3 DNA reads TGTGCCAGCAGTTACGTGATGACTGAAACCCCCTACGAGCAGTACTTC. This sequence encodes CASSYVMTETPYEQYF.

The genes are TRBV28 and TRBJ2-6, with D perhaps matching TRBD1 (5 bases). V was trimmed by 2 bases and J by 1 base, leaving 21 bases between them. The CDR3 loop spans 20 amino acids. In germline, CDR1 is MDHEN, CDR2 SYDVKM. The CDR3 DNA reads as TGTGCCAGCAGTTTAGGGGCGCGGCAGCCTAGGATTTCTGGGGCCAACGTCCTGACTTTC. Translating it yields CASSLGARQPRISGANVLTF.

This clonotype has at least ten counts. The genes are TRBV20-1 and TRBJ1-4; D not resolved. The CDR3 is 16 amino acids. The V end was cut by 2 bases, the J end by 7 bases, with 20 bases between. The germline CDR1 and CDR2 sequences are DFQATT and SNEGSKA (reference sequence). The CDR3, as DNA: TGCAGTGCTAGATCCCAAAGACCCTCCCTTGGTGAAAAACTGTTTTTT. Translation gives CSARSQRPSLGEKLFF.

The chain uses TRBV28 and TRBJ2-5; 11 nucleotides agree with TRBD1. With V trimmed by 3 bases and J by 5 bases, 11 bases remained unmatched. Per the germline V gene, CDR1 is MDHEN and CDR2 is SYDVKM. The CDR3 has 17 residues. CDR3 sequence: CASSFSGTGGRLETQYF. The DNA for the CDR3 is TGTGCCAGCAGTTTCTCCGGGACAGGGGGTCGCTTGGAGACCCAGTACTTC.

This clonotype has only a few counts. This chain links TRBV29-1 with TRBJ2-7; 7 bases are a match to TRBD1. The CDR3 contains 11 residues. V lost 6 bases, J lost 2 bases, and 1 base stayed unmatched. Germline-derived CDR1 and CDR2 are SQVTM and ANQGSEA. CDR3 sequence (DNA): TGCAGCGTACAGGGGCCCTACGAGCAGTACTTC. Its translation is CSVQGPYEQYF.

V and J are TRBV5-1 and TRBJ2-2; 11 nucleotides match TRBD2. From germline, CDR1 is SGHRS and CDR2 YFSETQ. The trim removed 7 bases at V and 4 bases at J, leaving 6 bases unmatched. CDR3 length: 15 amino acids. The CDR3: CASSDGTSGTGELFF. The CDR3 DNA follows: TGCGCCAGCTCCGACGGGACTAGCGGCACCGGGGAGCTGTTTTTT.

With regard to this clonotype: A much larger clone sits a single nucleotide away, making a read error possible. The rearrangement uses TRBV6-5 and TRBJ1-2; D is uncertain. Trimming took off 0 bases at V and 6 bases at J, with 14 bases between the two ends. This CDR3 comprises 15 residues. Per the germline V gene, CDR1 is MNHEY and CDR2 is SVGAGI. The CDR3 reads CASSYSAGLNHGYTF. The CDR3 DNA follows: TGTGCCAGCAGTTACTCGGCAGGACTCAACCATGGCTACACCTTC.

The chain couples TRBV9 to TRBJ1-6; unclear D gene. In germline, CDR1 is SGDLS, CDR2 YYNGEE. With 0 bases removed from V and 3 bases from J, the gap between germline ends came to 10 bases. The CDR3 loop spans 16 amino acids. The CDR3 DNA reads as TGTGCCAGCAGCGTAGCTGATAACATCTATAATTCACCCCTCCACTTT. Amino acids: CASSVADNIYNSPLHF.

A few counts support this clonotype. The chain is built from TRBV6-1 and TRBJ2-1, with TRBD1 identical over 7 bases. The CDR3 spans 16 residues. Germline loops: CDR1 MNHNS, CDR2 SASEGT. The junction had 12 bases not matched to a gene; V was cut back by 4 bases and J by 6 bases. The CDR3 DNA reads TGTGCCAGCAGTGTCCTACAGGGGAACCCCATCAATGAGCAGTTCTTC. Protein product: CASSVLQGNPINEQFF.

To note about this clonotype: A read error may be the cause here, since a much bigger clone is one base away. The rearrangement joins TRBV7-9 to TRBJ2-5, with D hard to call. CDR1 and CDR2 from the germline V gene are SEHNR and FQNEAQ (reference sequence). With 4 bases removed from V and 5 bases from J, the gap between germline ends came to 23 bases. This CDR3 is 17 amino acids long. The CDR3: CASSSALADTLRETQYF. Written as DNA, the CDR3 is TGTGCCAGCAGCTCAGCCTTAGCCGATACCCTCCGGGAGACCCAGTACTTC.

This clonotype was found a few times. CDR3 protein: CASSFGFGNTIYF. The DNA for the CDR3 is TGCGCCAGCAGCTTCGGGTTCGGAAACACCATATATTTT. The J gene is TRBJ1-3, the V gene TRBV5-1; D is uncertain. The CDR3 has 13 amino acids. Germline CDR1 SGHRS, CDR2 YFSETQ. V shed 2 bases and J shed 4 bases, with 7 bases lying between them. Based on the CDR3 plus reference TRBV5-1 and TRBJ1-3, the full variable domain is KAGVTQTPRYLIKTRGQQVTLSCSPISGHRSVSWYQQTPGQGLQFLFEYFSETQRNKGNFPGRFSGRQFSNSRSEMNVSTLELGDSALYLCASSFGFGNTIYFGEGSWLTVV.

Comment on this clonotype: One junction end does not reproduce the germline sequence, and a read error may be involved. The genes are TRBV4-2 and TRBJ1-1, with D hard to call. Germline V gives CDR1 LGHNA, CDR2 YNFKEQ. The CDR3 runs 11 residues. The CDR3 nucleotides read TGCGCCAGCAGCCAAGATACACGGGCTTTCTTT. Translating it yields CASSQDTRAFF.

CDR3 DNA: TGTGCCAGCAGTTACTCGTATGCCGCCTCAGCTTTCTTT. Translated: CASSYSYAASAFF. This chain links TRBV6-6 with TRBJ1-1; D gene ambiguous. Trimming left V 0 bases short and J 10 bases short, with 12 bases between. The germline V gene has CDR1 MNHNY and CDR2 SVGAGI (reference sequence). The CDR3 length is 13 residues.

This CDR3 reads CASSFGQPGRLYEQYF. The CDR3 nucleotides are TGTGCCAGCAGTTTTGGCCAACCGGGGAGACTCTACGAGCAGTACTTC. The V call is TRBV6-9, the J call TRBJ2-7, with TRBD2 as a possible D gene (5 bases). V gave up 4 bases and J gave up 3 bases, with 19 bases separating them. This CDR3 contains 16 residues. Looked up from germline, CDR1 is MNHGY and CDR2 is SVAAGI.

V gene TRBV24-1 combines with J gene TRBJ2-2, with a weak D call TRBD2 (5 bases). Germline V gives CDR1 KGHDR, CDR2 SFDVKD. Trimming removed 5 bases at V and 6 bases at J, with 12 bases between. This CDR3 contains 14 residues. CDR3 amino acids: CATSGPGVAGELFF. CDR3 bases: TGTGCCACCAGTGGGCCCGGGGTTGCCGGGGAGCTGTTTTTT.

This clonotype showed up just a few times. V usage is TRBV5-1 and J usage is TRBJ1-1; D is unresolved. CDR1 is SGHRS, CDR2 YFSETQ, per germline. The V gene lost 4 bases and the J gene lost 4 bases, with 17 bases spanning the gap. The CDR3 totals 15 residues. CDR3 sequence (DNA): TGCGCCAGCAGCCCGATTAGCGCGAGACTCACTGAAGCTTTCTTT. Its protein is CASSPISARLTEAFF.

The table lists this clonotype with a count of one. A single base separates this from a much larger clone, so it may be a read error. The chain carries TRBV18 and TRBJ2-7, with TRBD1 identical over 8 bases. The CDR3 covers 16 residues. Germline values: CDR1 KGHSH, CDR2 LQKENI. CDR3 sequence (DNA): TGTGCCAGCTCACCACCGGACAGGGTCGATGTTAACGAGCGGTACTTC. It yields the protein CASSPPDRVDVNERYF.